These T cell receptor beta chains were read from a single sample in a study of T cells expressing NK-cell markers. Reprocessing the 5' RACE reads, TCRdb reports a single entry for every CDR3 protein and omits DNA. This listing includes 300,000 to 500,000 distinct CDR3 sequences. Sequencing was carried out using blood T cells: a sorted CD56 or NKG2C T cell subset, CD4+ or CD8+ T cells, or bulk PBMC T cells (not recorded which). The source of these receptors is a woman between 45 and 65 years old in good health. The CDR3 runs from the conserved cysteine through the conserved F or W.

CDR3	length	J	V
CASSQPADYGYTF	13	TRBJ1-2	TRBV4-1
CASSQTDANYGYTF	14	TRBJ1-2	TRBV3-1
CASSQLGTEQFF	12	TRBJ2-1	TRBV7-2
CASSQGLAEIYEQYF	15	TRBJ2-7	TRBV3-1
CASRGLAGRDEQFF	14	TRBJ2-1	TRBV11-2
CASSNGLAETTGELFF	16	TRBJ2-2	TRBV5-1
CASSFGTGGNSPLHF	15	TRBJ1-6	TRBV6-5
CASSPWDRGSNEQFF	15	TRBJ2-1	TRBV9
CAISSSNADYNEQFF	15	TRBJ2-1	TRBV10-3
CASSVSTLREGLLDEQFF	18	TRBJ2-1	TRBV2
CSAQPGTRMEDTQYF	15	TRBJ2-3	TRBV20-1
CASSQDVGFTDTQYF	15	TRBJ2-3	TRBV4-2
CASSTRLSGSSYNEQFF	17	TRBJ2-1	TRBV5-1
CASLTGGSYNEQFF	14	TRBJ2-1	TRBV2
CASSKRGVEQFF	12	TRBJ2-1	TRBV28
CASSVTRSTDTQYF	14	TRBJ2-3	TRBV12-3/TRBV12-4
CATSRTSSTGELFF	14	TRBJ2-2	TRBV24-1
CASSYGFAEAFF	12	TRBJ1-1	TRBV5-6
CATSDFGDRARNEQFF	16	TRBJ2-1	TRBV24-1
CSASNRDYNEQFF	13	TRBJ2-1	TRBV20-1
CASSVSGSNTGELFF	15	TRBJ2-2	TRBV5-5
CASSPNLAGYANEQFF	16	TRBJ2-1	TRBV5-1
CSVDRGVGGNSYNEQFF	17	TRBJ2-1	TRBV29-1
CASSQVLRDQGDTQYF	16	TRBJ2-3	TRBV4-1
CASSTLVSSGSNGELFF	17	TRBJ2-2	TRBV6-6
CASSQAGFLSGRLIFEQFF	19	TRBJ2-1	TRBV4-1
CASSEGVKLFF	11	TRBJ2-2	TRBV25-1
CASSPGGGGEQFF	13	TRBJ2-1	TRBV18
CASSHSTSGSTDTQYF	16	TRBJ2-3	TRBV6-1
CASSRQGTGNEKLFF	15	TRBJ1-4	TRBV7-2
CASSQPGQGTDTQYF	15	TRBJ2-3	TRBV3-1
CASSDAMRRGETQYF	15	TRBJ2-5	TRBV25-1
CASSFGRGMSNEQFF	15	TRBJ2-1	TRBV5-4
CASLEGIGQPQHF	13	TRBJ1-5	TRBV6-1
CASTGNFTDTQYF	13	TRBJ2-3	TRBV5-4
CASSLRGQGYNTEAFF	16	TRBJ1-1	TRBV7-3
CASSLDGGGPSDTQYF	16	TRBJ2-3	TRBV5-1
CASSQEPLVVNEQFF	15	TRBJ2-1	TRBV4-1
CATQRGGTDTQYF	13	TRBJ2-3	TRBV6-5
CATSDSEGTSRTDTQYF	17	TRBJ2-3	TRBV24-1
CSVRGTYEQYF	11	TRBJ2-7	TRBV29-1
CASRFEEAGNTIYF	14	TRBJ1-3	TRBV5-1
CASSPGAERTDTQYF	15	TRBJ2-3	TRBV7-3
CAWSERVLKPQHF	13	TRBJ1-5	TRBV30
CASSRGGGETQYF	13	TRBJ2-5	TRBV11-2
CASSLEGLAGNEQFF	15	TRBJ2-1	TRBV7-3
CASSVTGGPLGEQYF	15	TRBJ2-7	TRBV9
CASRGMGENTGELFF	15	TRBJ2-2	TRBV4-1
CSARGGQGLGQFF	13	TRBJ2-1	TRBV20-1
CASSSAVGGAFEKLFF	16	TRBJ1-4	TRBV11-2
CASSLRTEQYF	11	TRBJ2-7	TRBV7-2
CASSQLQGWNSPLHF	15	TRBJ1-6	TRBV4-1
CASSPSGRRGTGELFF	16	TRBJ2-2	TRBV7-9
CASSLDGGYTF	11	TRBJ1-2	TRBV5-1
CASRERPLSGASYEQYF	17	TRBJ2-7	TRBV4-1
CASSYSTQGRETQYF	15	TRBJ2-5	TRBV6-5
CASSSGQVNTEAFF	14	TRBJ1-1	TRBV12-3/TRBV12-4
CASSFIAGVVTQYF	14	TRBJ2-5	TRBV28